The present TCR beta chain was sequenced within a study of blood T cell repertoires in COVID-19. As processed by the authors: Amplification of reference gene primers was used by the study to estimate nucleated cell counts. The data were produced by immunoSEQ multiplex PCR, yet TCRdb's version contains in-frame clones alone and is incomplete. The D gene and trimming were derived from the DNA, and the V and J assignments and clone size from that table. Of approximately 190,000 clones in the sample, 75% to 90% are singletons; the top ten hold roughly 6.7%. Germline CDR1 reads PRHDT; CDR2 reads FYEKMQ (reference sequence). V lost 0 bases and J lost 10, with 13 bases in between. The CDR3 is 15 residues long.

The sequencing sample was made of peripheral blood. This chain joins TRBV13 and TRBJ1-6, with unresolved D. The clonotype originates from a man in his fifties or sixties with acute or convalescent COVID-19. CDR3 protein: CASSLGSIPGSPLHF. The CDR3 nucleotides are TGTGCCAGCAGCTTAGGAAGCATCCCCGGGTCACCCCTCCACTTT.